This T cell receptor beta chain emerged from a study of human T cells and chemical hapten exposure. With V trimmed by 4 bases and J by 9 bases, 8 bases remained unmatched. The length of the CDR3 is 15 residues. Germline-derived CDR1 and CDR2 are LGHDT and YNNKEL (reference sequence). TCRdb re-called the RACE reads through MiXCR, storing one row per CDR3 protein. Among 70,000 or so distinct CDR3 sequences listed, over 8.5% were seen once. As for time point: patch test 3, about 24 weeks after DPC sensitization. Described treatment: therapeutic diphenylcyclopropenone sensitization with weekly scalp DPC. This clonotype appeared many times.

This TCR came from a woman aged 45-59 years with alopecia areata. Some clones in this sample may be carry-over from other donors' samples. The rearrangement links TRBV3-1 to TRBJ1-6; 8 positions match TRBD1. The sequencing here drew on whole blood, taken in connection with sensitization to the hapten diphenylcyclopropenone (DPC). The CDR3 is CASSRSTGATSPLHF. The CDR3 DNA reads TGTGCCAGCAGCCGATCGACAGGGGCGACTTCACCCCTCCACTTT. Complete variable domain (other parts from reference TRBV3-1 and TRBJ1-6): DTAVSQTPKYLVTQMGNDKSIKCEQNLGHDTMYWYKQDSKKFLKIMFSYNNKELIINETVPNRFSPKSPDKAHLNLHINSLELGDSAVYFCASSRSTGATSPLHFGNGTRLTVT.